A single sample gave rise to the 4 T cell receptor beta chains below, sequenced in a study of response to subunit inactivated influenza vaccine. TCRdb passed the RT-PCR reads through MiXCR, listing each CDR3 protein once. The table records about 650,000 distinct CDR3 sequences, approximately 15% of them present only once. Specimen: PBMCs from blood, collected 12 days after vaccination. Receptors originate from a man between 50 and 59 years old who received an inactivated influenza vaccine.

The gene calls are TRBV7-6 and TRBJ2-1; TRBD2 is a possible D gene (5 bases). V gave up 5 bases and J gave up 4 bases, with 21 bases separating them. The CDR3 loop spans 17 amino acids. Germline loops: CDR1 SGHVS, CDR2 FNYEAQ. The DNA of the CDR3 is TGTGCCAGCAGCAATGGGCGGCGGCGGGTCCAATACAATGAGCAGTTCTTC. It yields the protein CASSNGRRRVQYNEQFF.

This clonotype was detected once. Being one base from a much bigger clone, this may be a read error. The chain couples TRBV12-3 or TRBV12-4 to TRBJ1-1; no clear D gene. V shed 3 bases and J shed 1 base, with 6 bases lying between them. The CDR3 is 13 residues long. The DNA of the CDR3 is TGTGCCAGCAGTTTTGTTGAGAACACTGAAGCTTTCTTT. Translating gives CASSFVENTEAFF.

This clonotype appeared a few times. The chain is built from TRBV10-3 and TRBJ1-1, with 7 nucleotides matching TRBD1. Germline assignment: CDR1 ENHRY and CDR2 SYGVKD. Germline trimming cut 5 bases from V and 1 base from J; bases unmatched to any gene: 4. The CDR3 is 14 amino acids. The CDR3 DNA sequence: TGTGCCATCAGTCCAGGGGGATCGAACACTGAAGCTTTCTTT. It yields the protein CAISPGGSNTEAFF.

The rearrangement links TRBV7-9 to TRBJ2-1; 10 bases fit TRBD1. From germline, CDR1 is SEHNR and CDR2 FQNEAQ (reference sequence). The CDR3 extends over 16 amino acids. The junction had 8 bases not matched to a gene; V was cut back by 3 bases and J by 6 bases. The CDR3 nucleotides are TGTGCCAGCAGCTTGACAGGGGGCATCGCGGTCAATGAGCAGTTCTTC. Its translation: CASSLTGGIAVNEQFF. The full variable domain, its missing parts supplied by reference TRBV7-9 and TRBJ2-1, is DTGVSQNPRHKITKRGQNVTFRCDPISEHNRLYWYRQTLGQGPEFLTYFQNEAQLEKSRLLSDRFSAERPKGSFSTLEIQRTEQGDSAMYLCASSLTGGIAVNEQFFGPGTRLTVL.